These 5 T cell receptor beta chains were sequenced from one sample in a study of blood T cell repertoires in COVID-19. Sequencing was performed with immunoSEQ multiplex PCR; in TCRdb, only in-frame clones are kept and a portion is missing. The repertoire holds 150,000 to 200,000 clones, more than 85% seen once, with 7% in the top ten. Sequences were obtained from peripheral blood. The receptors derive from a woman of 80 years or more in a cohort sampled during active or convalescent COVID-19.

J is TRBJ2-4 and V is TRBV28; TRBD2 matches at 8 bases. Trimming removed 8 bases from V and 12 bases from J; junction bases left unmatched: 15. Germline-derived CDR1 and CDR2 are MDHEN and SYDVKM. This CDR3 region has 14 residues. CDR3 region: CASSYRIGGATQYF. The CDR3 DNA reads as TGTGCCAGCTCTTATCGAATCGGGGGGGCCACTCAGTACTTC.

This chain uses TRBV2 with TRBJ1-2; D not resolved. The CDR3 has 14 residues. The V end lost 6 bases, the J end lost 4 bases, and 15 bases lay between the germline ends. The germline gives CDR1 SNHLY, CDR2 FYNNEI. The DNA for the CDR3 is TGTGCCAGCAGGTGGTGGTCGGTTCTCTATGGCTACACCTTC. It is translated as CASRWWSVLYGYTF.

Concerning this clone itself: A junction boundary mismatches the germline segment, possibly from a read error. The CDR3 loop is CASRQAGTGKVVSYGYTF. In nucleotides, the CDR3 is TGTGCCAGCCGCCAAGCGGGGACAGGAAAGGTCGTGAGCTATGGCTACACCTTC. The chain carries TRBV3-1 (or the pseudogene TRBV3-2) and TRBJ1-2, with 8 bases lining up with TRBD1. CDR1 and CDR2 (germline): LGHDT, YNNKEL (reference sequence). The CDR3 covers 18 residues.

J is TRBJ1-1 and V is TRBV10-1; TRBD1 agrees at 7 bases. The CDR3 contains 17 residues. Germline lookup yields CDR1 WNHNN and CDR2 SYGVQD (reference sequence). V was clipped by 0 bases and J by 1 base; unmatched bases: 8. The CDR3 protein is CASSESRWDRENTEAFF. In nucleotides, the CDR3 is TGCGCCAGCAGTGAGTCTAGGTGGGACAGAGAGAACACTGAAGCTTTCTTT.

The V gene is TRBV18, the J gene TRBJ2-7, with TRBD1 matching 10 bases. Germline V gives CDR1 KGHSH, CDR2 LQKENI. The trim removed 1 base at V and 5 bases at J, leaving 8 bases unmatched. The CDR3 runs to 16 residues. Written as DNA, the CDR3 is TGTGCCAGCTCACCACAAGTGGGACAGGGGTCCCACGAGCAGTACTTC. Translation: CASSPQVGQGSHEQYF.